This T cell receptor (beta chain) was retrieved from a study of T cells in Graves' hyperthyroidism and ophthalmopathy. The source material, RNA transcripts, was used to amplify TCR beta CDR3 regions. The study used the HTBI primer set for a first-round RT-PCR of the TCR CDR3. From the multiplex PCR reads, TCRdb called clonotypes with MiXCR, one entry per CDR3 protein. The repertoire includes some 150,000 distinct CDR3 sequences, approximately 20% of them detected once, and roughly 73% sits in the top ten. Study-wide findings and caveats: Among clonotypes expanded in thyroid above 0.001, most were also found in blood.

Clinicians diagnosed patients from clinical symptoms, serum thyroxine and TRAb, thyroid ultrasound and orbital computed tomography. V was pared by 6 bases and J by 7 bases, with 12 bases between. The CDR3 is made up of 13 amino acids. The V gene's germline CDR1 is MNHEY and CDR2 SMNVEV (reference sequence). A few counts support this clonotype. Its antigen remains unidentified. The V gene is TRBV27, the J gene TRBJ2-2; D uncertain. The receptor was derived from a woman aged 45-65 years with Graves' hyperthyroidism that later progressed to Graves' ophthalmopathy. Sequencing input: blood. CDR3 DNA: TGTGCCAGCAGCCCCCTTAGACGCGGGGAGCTGTTTTTT. Its protein product is CASSPLRRGELFF.